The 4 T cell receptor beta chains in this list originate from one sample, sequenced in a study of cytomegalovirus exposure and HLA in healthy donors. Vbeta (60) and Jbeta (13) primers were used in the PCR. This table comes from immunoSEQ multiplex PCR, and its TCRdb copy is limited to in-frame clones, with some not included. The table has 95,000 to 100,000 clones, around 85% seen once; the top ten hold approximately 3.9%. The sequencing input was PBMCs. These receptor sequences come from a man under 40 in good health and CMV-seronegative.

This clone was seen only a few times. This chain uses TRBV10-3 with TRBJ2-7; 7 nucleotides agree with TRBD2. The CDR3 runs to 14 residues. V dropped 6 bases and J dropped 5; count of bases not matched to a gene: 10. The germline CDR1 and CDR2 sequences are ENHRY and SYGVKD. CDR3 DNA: TGTGCCATCAGCCTCCGGGGGAGGGGCCACGAGCAGTACTTC. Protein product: CAISLRGRGHEQYF.

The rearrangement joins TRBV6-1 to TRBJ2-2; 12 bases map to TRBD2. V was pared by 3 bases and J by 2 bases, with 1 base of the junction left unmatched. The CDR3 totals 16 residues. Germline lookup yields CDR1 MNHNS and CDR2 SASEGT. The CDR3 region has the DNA TGTGCCAGCAGTGAGACTAGCGGGGGTAACACCGGGGAGCTGTTTTTT. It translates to CASSETSGGNTGELFF.

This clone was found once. In DNA, the CDR3 is TGCGCCAGCAGCGGGGGACTAGCGGGGATGACGCAGTATTTT. Its translation: CASSGGLAGMTQYF. The chain employs TRBV10-2 and TRBJ2-3; 13 bases agree with TRBD2. With 6 bases clipped from V and 9 bases from J, the junction kept 6 bases outside the gene matches. Looked up from germline, CDR1 is WSHSY and CDR2 is SAAADI. CDR3 size: 14 residues.

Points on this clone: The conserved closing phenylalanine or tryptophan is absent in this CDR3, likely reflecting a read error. CDR3 sequence reads: CASSSQGDRINQPQHV. CDR3 nucleotide sequence: TGTGCCAGCAGTTCCCAGGGGGACAGAATCAATCAGCCCCAGCATGTT. The chain joins TRBV6-5 to TRBJ1-5; 7 positions match TRBD1. Trimming took 4 bases from V and 3 from J; bases not matched to a gene: 9. CDR1 and CDR2 (germline): MNHEY, SVGAGI. This CDR3 has 16 residues.